The present entry profiles one T cell receptor beta chain with its context. Its antigen is not yet known. The record has no base qualities; no much larger clone is one base away. V is reduced by 3 bases and J by 0 bases, leaving a spacing of 9 bases between them. From the cysteine up to the phenylalanine, the CDR3 has a length of 13 residues. CDR3 DNA is the only sequence kept; it has 39 bases, read in frame from the first base. CDR1 GTSNPN and CDR2 SVGIG were looked up in the germline V gene (reference sequence). The library was generated by the immunoSEQ multiplex PCR assay. The multiplex PCR relied on a mix of 60 forward primers for TCR Vbeta segments and 13 reverse primers for TCR Jbeta segments. Amplification of the CDR3 region of rearranged TCR beta genes was performed with a multiplex PCR assay on genomic DNA. Amplified TCR beta libraries were sequenced as 87-base-pair reads on the Illumina HiSeq System. Turning to the authors' computational methods: A later analysis counted approximately 84 million unique TCR beta chains across the 650 to 800 repertoires, and around 9.9 million of these chains were shared by at least two donors. Raw reads were error-corrected and collapsed into unique sequences by a nearest-neighbor algorithm in which closely related sequences were merged to remove PCR and sequencing errors. Alignment of CDR3 sequences to IMGT reference sequences was used to assign V, D and J gene segments. For a sequence to be retained, at least a six-nucleotide match to both a V gene segment and a J gene segment was required. Rearrangements were called productive when the CDR3 lacked stop codons and stayed in frame with V and J; all others were non-productive. CDR3 was defined by IMGT convention, running from the second conserved V-encoded cysteine to the conserved J-encoded phenylalanine. Sequences without an unambiguous match to a single V gene segment were excluded from the earlier analysis of about 600 of the donors. In an earlier analysis of about 590 of the donors, a V segment was called functional when productive rearrangements were above 56.7%, and segregating when the standard deviation between donors exceeded 5%. A statistical classification framework was built to diagnose cytomegalovirus status from the catalog of TCR beta chain sequences. V and J gene assignment, in a later analysis, came from comparing TCR nucleotide sequences with IMGT/GENE-DB human TR gene sequences. A later analysis assigned CDR3 sequences and most-parsimonious VDJ recombination scenarios with the TCRdist pipeline. In a later analysis, every TCR beta chain was defined by the combination of its CDR3 amino acid sequence and its V-gene family, and reads without a unique V-gene family were dropped. As a way to deal with suspected cross-contamination and a sequencing artifact, a later analysis dropped hundreds of nucleotide sequences that were highly shared and had low generation probability. In a later analysis, a clonal expansion index was calculated for each public chain from normalized within-repertoire ranks of inferred template counts. In a later analysis, generation probabilities were computed using a VDJ recombination model fitted to out-of-frame rearrangements, and the results were checked against IGoR. Hypergeometric tests were used in a later analysis to score TCR-TCR, TCR-HLA and TCR-CMV co-occurrence, with a repertoire-size bias correction applied to the TCR pairs. False discovery rates were estimated in a later analysis by permuting HLA or CMV assignments 20 times. In a later analysis, co-occurring TCRs were grouped using DBSCAN, with TCRdist sequence similarity added in when clustering inside HLA-allele-positive subsets. Co-occurrence clustering excluded repertoires with fewer than 30,000 or more than 120,000 public chains, plus five with anomalous nucleotide sharing. TCRdb re-hosts the immuneACCESS table, in-frame sequences only. Its copies lack some clones; in the studies checked, an unresolved V gene accounts for under half of them, and the cause for the rest is not known. The V and J calls and clone size were taken over from that table, and D and trimming were inferred from the DNA. For this sample the table gives under 200,000 clones, of which about 77% were detected only once. The ten largest make up 7% to 9% of the sample.

The data were obtained in a study of cytomegalovirus exposure and HLA in healthy donors (dated by TCRdb to the late 2010s). General notes on the study: An earlier analysis of roughly 500 of the donors reported 276 Gb of sequence data and about 120 million unique TCR beta sequences obtained from approximately 180 million T cells. To decide whether each TCR beta V gene segment behaved as functional or pseudogenic, an earlier analysis of approximately 590 of the donors relied on high-throughput TCR beta sequencing. Donor age, sex, ethnicity and CMV serostatus were compiled alongside the repertoire data. Along with the roughly 670-subject first cohort, a separate validation cohort of around 120 different subjects was used. A later genetic analysis took genome-wide SNP genotypes for about three fifths of the 666 donors and used that subset as a discovery cohort. HLA typing covered class I and class II loci at four-digit resolution. A later analysis re-examined previously published TCR beta repertoires from over 500 donors and added high-resolution HLA genotyping to investigate patterns of TCR occurrence. Five DR-DQ haplotypes were handled as single units for association and clustering because linkage in the cohort was strong. An early release covering more than 500 HLA-typed donors comprised 300 to 350 gigabases of sequencing data and around 85 million unique TCR sequences. On average, over 200,000 unique TCR beta nucleotide sequences were sequenced per donor among more than 350 genotyped donors of the cohort, with 15% to 20% of those sequences being non-productive. The study used immunosequencing to profile the T cell repertoires of several hundred subjects and linked those repertoires to cytomegalovirus serostatus. The aim of the study was to test whether cataloging public T cell receptors could identify signatures of past pathogen exposure. All discovery cohort repertoires had been generated on a single sequencing platform. The number of typed donors differed by locus: roughly 629-630 for A, B, C, DRB1 and DQB1; 522 for DQA1; around 580 for DPA1; and 450 to 480 for DPB1. Rather than drawing on any new phenotypic data, the later analysis identified candidate immune exposures from TCR beta sequences and the way those sequences occurred across donors. The study combined high-throughput TCR immunosequencing, statistical association of individual TCRs with disease status, and machine learning to predict cytomegalovirus infection status. Of the roughly 410 genotyped donors, approximately 81% were placed in the genetic ancestry cluster associated with self-reported Caucasian donors.

The cohort consisted of 600 or so healthy bone marrow donors. At the time of sampling, all cohort members were nominally healthy, though unrecorded immune exposures were likely present. The donor tested CMV seropositive, placing the donor among the approximately 310 seropositive members of the cohort. Each donor provided a peripheral blood sample, and peripheral blood mononuclear cells were used for TCR beta sequencing. The Qiagen DNeasy Blood Extraction Kit was used to extract genomic DNA from the blood cell samples. Results and caveats for the whole study, not just this receptor: A later analysis associated 15,000 to 20,000 TCR beta sequences with specific HLA alleles at a false discovery rate of 0.05. A further reported finding was that TCR beta sequences accurately predicted the HLA-A and HLA-B alleles for most subjects in the first cohort. The authors suggested that the approach could potentially be generalized to other disease states and immunological phenotypes. Strong co-occurrence of HLA alleles, especially DR and DQ, made assigning TCR associations to individual alleles difficult. CMV serostatus was the only immune exposure information available for the cohort. Over 15 rarely observed V segments, including chromosome 9 orphons, were excluded from the earlier analysis of some 590 of the donors because counts were too low. In a later analysis, most CMV-associated TCR beta chains were found to appear HLA-restricted, with HLA associations seemingly driven largely by CMV exposure. A later genetic analysis associated a missense DCLRE1C variant with V-gene and J-gene trimming of TCR beta chains, and an independent cohort replicated the association. The 87-base-pair reads could not distinguish some IMGT-functional V segments, including TRBV6-2 and TRBV6-3, so those segments were excluded. An earlier analysis of 587 of the donors showed that most TCR beta V segments appeared in productive rearrangements either about 87% or about 30% of the time, which broadly matched IMGT annotations. Sequencing depth was assumed to be roughly uniform across donors in the presence/absence analyses, though that assumption may not hold. According to a later analysis, TCR association rates differed among HLA loci, with DRB1 alleles showing the most associated TCRs and HLA-C alleles showing the fewest. Cytomegalovirus status was reported to be diagnosed by the classifier with high specificity and sensitivity in both the original and validation cohorts. Compared with the approximately 700-donor mean, donors in an Asian-associated ancestry cluster had fewer N-insertions in productive TCRs, according to a later genetic analysis. In a later analysis, several top co-occurrence clusters were reported to appear linked to parvovirus B19, influenza, CMV and Epstein-Barr virus. Linkage disequilibrium might explain the correlated functional status among segregating V segments, but an unknown experimental factor could not be ruled out. A cluster of highly shared sequence variants was judged likely to represent a technical artifact of the sequencing pipeline. Across donors, most TCR sequences were observed very rarely, whereas some public TCRs were present in many individuals. A total of about 180 TCR beta chains were listed by the study as associated with cytomegalovirus. The cohort was sequenced for TCR beta chains only, and without alpha or paired-chain data the features that could be detected were limited. In a later analysis, HLA-associated TCR beta chains showed more clonal expansion and lower generation probabilities than non-associated chains that were equally common. Because some donors lacked HLA typing at each locus, the association tests relied only on the typed subset. In vitro tests confirmed that three of the cytomegalovirus-associated TCR beta chains recognize cytomegalovirus antigens.

The rearrangement combines TRBV30 with TRBJ2-7; the D gene is perhaps TRBD1, on 6 matching bases. This sequence originates from a male donor in good health and CMV-seropositive. Sequenced input: PBMCs. CDR3 loop: CAWSQGFSYEQYF. The nucleotide sequence is given as TGTGCCTGGAGCCAGGGGTTCTCCTACGAGCAGTACTTC. With the portions outside the CDR3 filled from the reference TRBV30 and TRBJ2-7 genes, the complete variable region becomes SQTIHQWPATLVQPVGSPLSLECTVEGTSNPNLYWYRQAAGRGLQLLFYSVGIGQISSEVPQNLSASRPQDRQFILSSKKLLLSDSGFYLCAWSQGFSYEQYFGPGTRLTVT.